This is a list of T cell receptor beta chains from one sample in a study of blood T cell repertoires in COVID-19. The data were produced by immunoSEQ multiplex PCR, yet TCRdb's version contains in-frame clones alone and is incomplete. The sample has under 100,000 clones, 80% to 90% seen once. Sequenced input: peripheral blood. Receptors were obtained from a human donor in a cohort sampled during active COVID-19. CDR3s include the opening cysteine and the closing phenylalanine or tryptophan. The D gene is left open where the match is weak. Size is stated for part of the rows, as once, few or many counts, or as a class when the clone is expanded.

j_call: TRBJ1-2
v_call: TRBV7-3
clone_size: NA
d_call: TRBD1
cdr3_aa: CASSSPGQGVAGYTF
cdr3_nt: TGTGCCAGCAGCTCGCCGGGACAGGGAGTGGCTGGCTACACCTTC

j_call: TRBJ1-4
v_call: TRBV4-3
clone_size: NA
d_call: NA
cdr3_aa: CASSQDSVGTATNEKLFF
cdr3_nt: TGCGCCAGCAGCCAAGATTCAGTAGGGACTGCAACTAATGAAAAACTGTTTTTT

j_call: TRBJ1-5
v_call: TRBV13
clone_size: NA
d_call: NA
cdr3_aa: CASSRGNQPQHF
cdr3_nt: TGTGCCAGCAGCAGGGGGAATCAGCCCCAGCATTTT

j_call: TRBJ1-1
v_call: TRBV3-1/TRBV3-2
clone_size: few
d_call: NA
cdr3_aa: CASSPLHERTEAFF
cdr3_nt: TGTGCCAGCAGCCCACTACACGAGAGGACTGAAGCTTTCTTT

j_call: TRBJ1-1
v_call: TRBV11-1
clone_size: NA
d_call: NA
cdr3_aa: CASSAGVMNTEAFF
cdr3_nt: TGTGCCAGCAGCGCCGGGGTGATGAACACTGAAGCTTTCTTT

j_call: TRBJ2-1
v_call: TRBV5-1
clone_size: NA
d_call: NA
cdr3_aa: CASSPGSGRLYNEQFF
cdr3_nt: TGCGCCAGCAGCCCGGGGTCCGGAAGGCTCTACAATGAGCAGTTCTTC

j_call: TRBJ2-5
v_call: TRBV27
clone_size: NA
d_call: TRBD1
cdr3_aa: CASRQGLETQYF
cdr3_nt: TGTGCCAGCAGACAGGGGCTAGAGACCCAGTACTTC

j_call: TRBJ2-3
v_call: TRBV7-3
clone_size: NA
d_call: TRBD2
cdr3_aa: CASSYLAGGRTDTQYF
cdr3_nt: TGTGCCAGCAGCTATCTAGCGGGGGGGCGCACAGATACGCAGTATTTT

j_call: TRBJ2-1
v_call: TRBV27
clone_size: NA
d_call: NA
cdr3_aa: CASNPAGLVNEQFF
cdr3_nt: TGTGCCAGCAACCCGGCGGGCCTAGTAAATGAGCAGTTCTTC

j_call: TRBJ2-1
v_call: TRBV11-2
clone_size: once
d_call: TRBD2
cdr3_aa: CASRLTSGVSNEQFF
cdr3_nt: TGTGCCAGCAGACTGACTAGCGGGGTTAGTAATGAGCAGTTCTTC

j_call: TRBJ1-6
v_call: TRBV4-1
clone_size: NA
d_call: NA
cdr3_aa: CASSQDLPGWGKHNSPLHF
cdr3_nt: TGCGCCAGCAGCCAAGATTTACCGGGGTGGGGAAAGCATAATTCACCCCTCCACTTT

j_call: TRBJ2-7
v_call: TRBV6-5
clone_size: NA
d_call: TRBD1
cdr3_aa: CASSYSRQGAGEQYF
cdr3_nt: TGTGCCAGCAGTTACTCGAGACAGGGGGCCGGGGAGCAGTACTTC

j_call: TRBJ1-5
v_call: TRBV19
clone_size: medium-sized
d_call: TRBD1
cdr3_aa: CASSGETGGVQPQHF
cdr3_nt: TGTGCCAGTAGTGGAGAGACAGGGGGCGTTCAGCCCCAGCATTTT

j_call: TRBJ2-1
v_call: TRBV2
clone_size: NA
d_call: TRBD1
cdr3_aa: CASRLDRAIYNEQFF
cdr3_nt: TGTGCCAGCAGGTTGGACAGGGCAATCTACAATGAGCAGTTCTTC

j_call: TRBJ2-7
v_call: TRBV5-1
clone_size: NA
d_call: NA
cdr3_aa: CASSLSPSSYEQYF
cdr3_nt: TGCGCCAGCAGCTTGTCACCTAGCTCCTACGAGCAGTACTTC

j_call: TRBJ1-2
v_call: TRBV6-5
clone_size: NA
d_call: TRBD1
cdr3_aa: CASRSGTGYGYTF
cdr3_nt: TGTGCCAGCAGGTCCGGGACAGGATATGGCTACACCTTC

j_call: TRBJ2-2
v_call: TRBV14
clone_size: NA
d_call: NA
cdr3_aa: CASSRLNPGELFF
cdr3_nt: TGTGCCAGCAGCCGACTTAACCCCGGGGAGCTGTTTTTT

j_call: TRBJ1-2
v_call: TRBV4-1
clone_size: NA
d_call: NA
cdr3_aa: CASSRSGTPGDGYTF
cdr3_nt: TGCGCCAGCAGCCGATCCGGGACCCCGGGGGATGGCTACACCTTC

j_call: TRBJ2-5
v_call: TRBV4-3
clone_size: few
d_call: NA
cdr3_aa: CASSQGESGAPRETQYF
cdr3_nt: TGCGCCAGCAGCCAGGGGGAGTCAGGGGCGCCTAGGGAGACCCAGTACTTC

j_call: TRBJ1-1
v_call: TRBV28
clone_size: NA
d_call: TRBD1
cdr3_aa: CASSSGQGPLDGAFF
cdr3_nt: TGTGCCAGCAGTTCGGGACAGGGGCCCTTGGATGGAGCTTTCTTT

j_call: TRBJ2-5
v_call: TRBV7-8
clone_size: NA
d_call: NA
cdr3_aa: CASSSDRNLQETQYF
cdr3_nt: TGTGCCAGCAGCTCGGACAGAAACCTTCAAGAGACCCAGTACTTC

j_call: TRBJ1-1
v_call: TRBV19
clone_size: NA
d_call: NA
cdr3_aa: CAAGQSTEAFF
cdr3_nt: TGTGCCGCGGGGCAGAGCACTGAAGCTTTCTTT

j_call: TRBJ1-4
v_call: TRBV9
clone_size: NA
d_call: TRBD1
cdr3_aa: CASSVGGRGQASLYEKLFF
cdr3_nt: TGTGCCAGCAGCGTAGGAGGGAGAGGACAGGCATCTCTTTATGAAAAACTGTTTTTT

j_call: TRBJ1-2
v_call: TRBV30
clone_size: few
d_call: TRBD1
cdr3_aa: CAWSRDRRIYGYTF
cdr3_nt: TGTGCCTGGAGTAGGGACAGGAGGATCTATGGCTACACCTTC

j_call: TRBJ1-3
v_call: TRBV6-1
clone_size: few
d_call: NA
cdr3_aa: CASSELGQAGNTIYF
cdr3_nt: TGTGCCAGCAGTGAACTCGGTCAGGCTGGAAACACCATATATTTT

j_call: TRBJ2-7
v_call: TRBV12-3/TRBV12-4
clone_size: once
d_call: NA
cdr3_aa: CASSLSFQQYF
cdr3_nt: TGTGCCAGCAGCCTAAGTTTCCAGCAGTACTTC

j_call: TRBJ2-2
v_call: TRBV11-2
clone_size: NA
d_call: TRBD2
cdr3_aa: CASSFRAGGTNTGELFF
cdr3_nt: TGTGCCAGCAGCTTCAGAGCGGGGGGGACGAACACCGGGGAGCTGTTTTTT

j_call: TRBJ1-2
v_call: TRBV12-5
clone_size: few
d_call: TRBD1
cdr3_aa: CASGRTGQGAKDYGYTF
cdr3_nt: TGTGCTAGTGGACGTACGGGACAGGGGGCAAAAGACTATGGCTACACCTTC

j_call: TRBJ1-1
v_call: TRBV3-1/TRBV3-2
clone_size: NA
d_call: NA
cdr3_aa: CASSQGGILNTEAFF
cdr3_nt: TGTGCCAGCAGCCAAGGCGGGATTTTGAACACTGAAGCTTTCTTT

j_call: TRBJ1-2
v_call: TRBV27
clone_size: NA
d_call: NA
cdr3_aa: CASSFRTGPRGGYTF
cdr3_nt: TGTGCCAGCAGTTTTCGGACGGGCCCCCGGGGTGGCTACACCTTC

j_call: TRBJ2-5
v_call: TRBV18
clone_size: NA
d_call: TRBD1
cdr3_aa: CASSPGQGWETQYF
cdr3_nt: TGTGCCAGCTCACCTGGACAGGGATGGGAGACCCAGTACTTC

j_call: TRBJ1-4
v_call: TRBV25-1
clone_size: NA
d_call: NA
cdr3_aa: CASKQGTEKLFF
cdr3_nt: TGTGCCAGCAAACAGGGTACGGAAAAACTGTTTTTT

j_call: TRBJ1-1
v_call: TRBV11-2
clone_size: NA
d_call: TRBD1
cdr3_aa: CASSGRGRTEAFF
cdr3_nt: TGTGCCAGCAGCGGCAGGGGGAGAACTGAAGCTTTCTTT

j_call: TRBJ1-6
v_call: TRBV27
clone_size: NA
d_call: TRBD1
cdr3_aa: CASSPGQGATSSYNSPLHF
cdr3_nt: TGTGCCAGCAGTCCGGGACAGGGGGCGACGAGCTCCTATAATTCACCCCTCCACTTT

j_call: TRBJ2-5
v_call: TRBV4-1
clone_size: NA
d_call: TRBD2
cdr3_aa: CASSQAVTSGATSQETQYF
cdr3_nt: TGCGCCAGCAGCCAAGCCGTAACTAGCGGGGCAACCTCTCAAGAGACCCAGTACTTC

j_call: TRBJ1-4
v_call: TRBV3-1/TRBV3-2
clone_size: NA
d_call: NA
cdr3_aa: CASSLRTENEKLFF
cdr3_nt: TGTGCCAGCAGCCTTCGCACAGAGAATGAAAAACTGTTTTTT

j_call: TRBJ1-2
v_call: TRBV11-2
clone_size: NA
d_call: TRBD1
cdr3_aa: CASSSLRSKDRVKFGYTF
cdr3_nt: TGTGCCAGCAGCTCACTACGCTCCAAGGACAGGGTTAAGTTTGGCTACACCTTC